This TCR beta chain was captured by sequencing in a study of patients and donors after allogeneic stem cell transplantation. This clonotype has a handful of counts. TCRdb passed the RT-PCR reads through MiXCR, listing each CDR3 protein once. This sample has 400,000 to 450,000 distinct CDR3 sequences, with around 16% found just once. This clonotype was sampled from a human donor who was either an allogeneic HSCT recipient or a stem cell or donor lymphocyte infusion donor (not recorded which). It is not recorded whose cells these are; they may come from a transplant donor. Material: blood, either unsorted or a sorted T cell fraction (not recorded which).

CDR3 region: CASSQESGVATNEKLFF. CDR3 in DNA: TGTGCCAGCAGCCAAGAGTCTGGGGTCGCAACTAATGAAAAACTGTTTTTT. V is TRBV4-2 and J is TRBJ1-4, with D unclear. This CDR3 comprises 17 residues. Trimming pared 0 bases from V and 0 bases from J, leaving 11 bases between. Germline values: CDR1 LGHNA, CDR2 YNFKEQ.